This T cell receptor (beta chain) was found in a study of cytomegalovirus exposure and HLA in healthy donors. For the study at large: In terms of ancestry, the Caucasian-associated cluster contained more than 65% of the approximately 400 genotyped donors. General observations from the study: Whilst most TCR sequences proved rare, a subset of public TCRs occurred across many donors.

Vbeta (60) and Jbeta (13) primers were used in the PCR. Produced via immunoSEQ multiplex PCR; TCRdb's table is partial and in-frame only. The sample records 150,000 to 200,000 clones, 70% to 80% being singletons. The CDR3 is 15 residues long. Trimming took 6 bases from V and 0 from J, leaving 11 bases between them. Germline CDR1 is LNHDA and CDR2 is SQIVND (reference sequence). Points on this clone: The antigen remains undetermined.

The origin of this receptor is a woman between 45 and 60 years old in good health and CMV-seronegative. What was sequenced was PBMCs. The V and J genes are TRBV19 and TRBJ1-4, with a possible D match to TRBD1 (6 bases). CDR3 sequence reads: CASRNRDATNEKLFF. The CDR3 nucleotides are TGTGCCAGTAGGAACAGGGATGCAACTAATGAAAAACTGTTTTTT.